This T cell receptor beta chain originates from a study of cytomegalovirus exposure and HLA in healthy donors (dated by TCRdb to about 2017). Notes on the research overall: In an earlier analysis of under 600 of the donors, 250 to 350 Gb of sequence data and 117 million unique TCR beta sequences from some 170 million T cells were reported. Among roughly 400 genotyped donors of the cohort, an average of roughly 230,000 unique TCR beta nucleotide sequences was sequenced per donor, of which about 19% were non-productive. The study aimed to test whether signatures of past pathogen exposure could be identified by cataloging public T cell receptors. Every repertoire in the discovery cohort had been generated on one and the same sequencing platform. Of the approximately 400 genotyped donors, 80% to 90% were placed in the genetic ancestry cluster associated with self-reported Caucasian donors. Because of strong linkage in the cohort, roughly five DR-DQ haplotypes were treated as single units for association and clustering. Besides the first cohort of hundreds of subjects, a separate validation cohort made up of about 120 different subjects was used. The number of donors typed differed by locus, with roughly 629-640 for A, B, C, DRB1 and DQB1, 522 for DQA1, nearly 610 for DPA1, and some 440 for DPB1. The later analysis used no new phenotypic data to find candidate immune exposures, relying instead on TCR beta sequences and their occurrence across donors. Donor age, sex, ethnicity and CMV serostatus were collected together with the repertoire data. HLA typing included class I and class II loci at four-digit resolution. To decide whether each TCR beta V gene segment behaved as functional or pseudogenic, an earlier analysis of approximately 600 of the donors relied on high-throughput TCR beta sequencing. The T cell repertoires of roughly 660 subjects were profiled by immunosequencing and related to cytomegalovirus serostatus. A later genetic analysis took genome-wide SNP genotypes for about 65% of the 666 donors and used that subset as a discovery cohort. In a later analysis, previously published TCR beta repertoires from about 640 donors were re-analyzed and high-resolution HLA genotyping was added so that TCR occurrence patterns could be studied. Around 320 gigabases of sequencing data and 70 million to 85 million unique TCR sequences were included in an early release covering several hundred HLA-typed donors. High-throughput TCR immunosequencing, statistical association of individual TCRs with disease status, and machine learning were combined to predict cytomegalovirus infection status. Findings and caveats that apply to the study as a whole: Some IMGT-functional V segments, including TRBV6-2 and TRBV6-3, could not be distinguished by the 87-base-pair reads and were therefore excluded. Cytomegalovirus status was reported to be diagnosed by the classifier with high specificity and sensitivity in both the original and validation cohorts. Compared with equally common non-associated chains, HLA-associated TCR beta chains in a later analysis were more clonally expanded and had lower generation probabilities. According to a later genetic analysis, donors in an Asian-associated ancestry cluster had fewer N-insertions in productive TCRs than the approximately 630-donor mean. A later analysis found that TCR association rates varied across HLA loci, with DRB1 alleles showing the most associated TCRs and HLA-C alleles the fewest. A further reported finding was that TCR beta sequences accurately predicted the HLA-A and HLA-B alleles for most subjects in the first cohort. The authors suggested that the approach could potentially be extended to other disease states and immunological phenotypes. In an earlier analysis of around 600 of the donors, most TCR beta V segments appeared in productive rearrangements about 90% or about 30% of the time, broadly matching IMGT annotations. The cohort was sequenced for TCR beta chains only, and without alpha or paired-chain data the features that could be detected were limited. Linkage disequilibrium might explain the correlated functional status among segregating V segments, but an unknown experimental factor could not be ruled out. A later genetic analysis associated a missense DCLRE1C variant with V-gene and J-gene trimming of TCR beta chains, and an independent cohort replicated the association. Because HLA typing was missing for some donors at each locus, association tests included only the typed subset. A later analysis associated 15,000 or so TCR beta sequences with specific HLA alleles at a false discovery rate of 0.05. Around 16 rarely observed V segments, including chromosome 9 orphons, were excluded from the earlier analysis of almost 600 of the donors because counts were too low. In the study, some 160 TCR beta chains were listed as associated with cytomegalovirus. Most TCR sequences were seen in very few donors, while some public TCRs were found in many individuals. For the cohort, immune exposure information was limited to CMV serostatus. A cluster of highly shared sequence variants was judged likely to represent a technical artifact of the sequencing pipeline. According to a later analysis, most CMV-associated TCR beta chains appeared to be HLA-restricted, and the HLA associations seemed to be driven largely by CMV exposure. Roughly uniform sequencing depth across donors was assumed in presence/absence analyses, although this assumption may not hold. When HLA alleles, especially DR and DQ, strongly co-occurred, TCR associations were difficult to assign to individual alleles. In a later analysis, several top co-occurrence clusters were reported to appear linked to parvovirus B19, influenza, CMV and Epstein-Barr virus. Three of the identified cytomegalovirus-associated TCR beta chains were confirmed in vitro to be specific for cytomegalovirus antigens.

In the case of this clone: It has no known antigen specificity. Base qualities were left out, and no much larger clone turns up one base away.

CDR1 and CDR2, looked up from the germline V gene (reference sequence), are GTSNPN and SVGIG. The CDR3 runs 15 amino acids, cysteine and phenylalanine included. The CDR3 DNA has 45 bases and is translated from base 1. Trimming accounts for 2 bases at V and 3 bases at J, while the number of junction bases matched to no gene is 7. The cohort was made up of roughly 670 healthy bone marrow donors. At the time of sampling, all cohort members were nominally healthy, though unrecorded immune exposures were likely present. The donor tested CMV seronegative, placing the donor among the 350 to 400 seronegative members of the cohort. A peripheral blood sample was provided by each donor, and peripheral blood mononuclear cells were used for TCR beta sequencing. Genomic DNA was extracted from the blood cell samples with the Qiagen DNeasy Blood Extraction Kit. Preparation of the library involved the immunoSEQ multiplex PCR assay. The multiplex PCR relied on a mix of 60 forward primers for TCR Vbeta segments and 13 reverse primers for TCR Jbeta segments. The CDR3 region of rearranged TCR beta genes was amplified from genomic DNA with a multiplex PCR assay. The Illumina HiSeq System was used to sequence the amplified TCR beta libraries as 87-base-pair reads. Per the authors' processing: Across the roughly 700 repertoires, a later analysis counted 60 million to 90 million unique TCR beta chains, 9.5 million to 13 million of which were shared by at least two donors. A nearest-neighbor algorithm error-corrected the raw reads and collapsed the reads into unique sequences, merging closely related sequences to remove PCR and sequencing errors. V, D and J gene segments were assigned by aligning CDR3 sequences to IMGT reference sequences. Each retained sequence needed at least a six-nucleotide match to both a V gene segment and a J gene segment. Rearrangements were called productive when the CDR3 lacked stop codons and stayed in frame with V and J; all others were non-productive. Following IMGT convention, CDR3 was defined as the stretch from the second conserved V-encoded cysteine up to the conserved J-encoded phenylalanine. Sequences without an unambiguous match to a single V gene segment were excluded from the earlier analysis of a few hundred of the donors. An earlier analysis of about 590 of the donors classified V segments as functional when productive rearrangements were above 56.7% and as segregating when the standard deviation between donors was above 5%. A statistical classification framework was built to diagnose cytomegalovirus status from the catalog of TCR beta chain sequences. In a later analysis, TCR nucleotide sequences were compared against IMGT/GENE-DB human TR gene sequences so that V and J genes could be assigned. Using the TCRdist pipeline, a later analysis assigned CDR3 sequences along with most-parsimonious VDJ recombination scenarios. In a later analysis, each TCR beta chain was defined by its CDR3 amino acid sequence together with its V-gene family, and reads lacking a unique V-gene family were excluded. In a later analysis, 500 to 700 highly shared, low-generation-probability nucleotide sequences were removed to address suspected cross-contamination and a sequencing artifact. In a later analysis, a clonal expansion index was calculated for each public chain from normalized within-repertoire ranks of inferred template counts. Generation probabilities in a later analysis came from a VDJ recombination model fitted to out-of-frame rearrangements, and those results were checked against IGoR. Hypergeometric tests were used in a later analysis to score TCR-TCR, TCR-HLA and TCR-CMV co-occurrence, with a repertoire-size bias correction applied to the TCR pairs. To estimate false discovery rates, a later analysis permuted the HLA or CMV assignments 20 times. In a later analysis, co-occurring TCRs were grouped using DBSCAN, and TCRdist sequence similarity was added for clustering within HLA-allele-positive subsets. Repertoires with fewer than 30,000 or more than 120,000 public chains were left out of co-occurrence clustering, as were a few repertoires with anomalous nucleotide sharing. Held by TCRdb, this immuneACCESS table contains in-frame sequences only and omits some clones. Under half of the omission traces to an unresolved V gene where checked; the cause of the rest is unknown. The DNA was the basis for D and trimming; V, J and clone size are from that table. Within this sample are more than 150,000 clones, with roughly 87% of them counted one time only. The leading ten clones occupy 1.5% of the sample.

The rearrangement combines TRBV30 with TRBJ1-3; 7 bases in between match TRBD1. The source material was PBMCs. The receptor was derived from a man aged 40-49 years in good health and CMV-seronegative. Here is the DNA: TGTGCCTGGAGTCCCGCGAGGGGGCTTGGAAACACCATATATTTT. It specifies CAWSPARGLGNTIYF.